This T cell receptor beta chain was sequenced in a study of diagnostic markers for celiac disease (dated by TCRdb to 2020 to 2021). On this clonotype: Its target antigen remains unknown.

The CDR3 measures 16 amino acids from cysteine to phenylalanine. No DNA appears here. According to the germline V gene, CDR1 reads ENHRY and CDR2 reads SYGVKD. Sequencing instrument: Illumina MiSeq. Reads reprocessed by TCRdb are summarized as one entry per CDR3 protein sequence, and DNA is absent. The table held for this sample gives 7,000 to 9,500 distinct CDR3 sequences. The ten largest clones represent 5.5% to 7.5% of the sample. This clonotype was obtained from a human donor. This table probably holds off-target reads from a library built for another chain. The chain is encoded by TRBV10-3 joined to TRBJ1-2. The sequenced sample was either unsorted cells or a sorted T cell fraction (not recorded which). The CDR3 reads as follows: CAISESTGPANYGYTF.